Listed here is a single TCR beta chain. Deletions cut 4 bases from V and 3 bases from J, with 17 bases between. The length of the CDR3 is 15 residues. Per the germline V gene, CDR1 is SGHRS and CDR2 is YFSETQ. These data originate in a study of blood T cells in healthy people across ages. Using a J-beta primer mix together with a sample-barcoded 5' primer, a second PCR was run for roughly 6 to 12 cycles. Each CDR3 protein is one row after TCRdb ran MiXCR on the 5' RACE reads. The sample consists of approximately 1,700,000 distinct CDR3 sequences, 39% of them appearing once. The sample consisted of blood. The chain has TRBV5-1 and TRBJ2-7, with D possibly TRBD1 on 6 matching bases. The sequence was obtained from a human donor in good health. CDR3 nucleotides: TGCGCCAGCAGCAACTACCGGACAGCGATCTACGAGCAGTACTTC. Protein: CASSNYRTAIYEQYF.